A single sample gave rise to the 4 T cell receptor beta chains below, sequenced in a study of OX40 agonist ivuxolimab in advanced cancers. Assay used: immunoSEQ multiplex PCR; TCRdb lists only in-frame clones, some missing. In the table there are 55,000 to 65,000 clones, less than 95% of which are singletons. The source material was CD4+ or CD8+ T cells sorted from blood, sampled in a trial of the OX40 agonist ivuxolimab. These receptors were taken from an adult with an advanced solid tumor such as melanoma, head and neck, liver or kidney cancer.

The chain employs TRBV4-3 and TRBJ2-5; possibly TRBD2 for D (6 bases). In germline, CDR1 is LGHNA, CDR2 YSLEER. Trimming took 4 bases from V and 5 from J, leaving 17 bases between them. The CDR3 is 15 amino acids. Here the CDR3 DNA reads TGCGCCAGCAGCCCGATGGACGGCGGGGTCGAGACCCAGTACTTC. Residues: CASSPMDGGVETQYF.

V usage is TRBV19 and J usage is TRBJ1-2; no clear D gene. The CDR3 has 12 amino acids. With 7 bases removed from V and 10 bases from J, the gap between germline ends came to 16 bases. Germline CDR1 and CDR2: LNHDA and SQIVND (reference sequence). CDR3 amino acids: CASTDVWEDYTF. Here the CDR3 DNA reads TGTGCCAGTACCGACGTTTGGGAGGACTACACCTTC.

This clone came up once. The gene calls are TRBV18 and TRBJ1-3, with a possible D match to TRBD1 (5 bases). Germline loops: CDR1 KGHSH, CDR2 LQKENI. The CDR3 totals 15 residues. V lost 2 bases to trimming and J lost 2 bases, with 10 bases between them. The CDR3 loop is CASSPGGSTGNTIYF. CDR3 DNA sequence: TGTGCCAGCTCACCAGGGGGAAGCACTGGAAACACCATATATTTT.

The rearrangement joins TRBV10-3 to TRBJ2-6; D gene uncertain. The V gene lost 3 bases and the J gene lost 0 bases, with 3 bases spanning the gap. CDR1 and CDR2 (germline): ENHRY, SYGVKD. This CDR3 has 14 residues. CDR3 in amino acids: CAISDSSGANVLTF. The CDR3 region has the DNA TGTGCCATCAGTGATTCCTCTGGGGCCAACGTCCTGACTTTC.